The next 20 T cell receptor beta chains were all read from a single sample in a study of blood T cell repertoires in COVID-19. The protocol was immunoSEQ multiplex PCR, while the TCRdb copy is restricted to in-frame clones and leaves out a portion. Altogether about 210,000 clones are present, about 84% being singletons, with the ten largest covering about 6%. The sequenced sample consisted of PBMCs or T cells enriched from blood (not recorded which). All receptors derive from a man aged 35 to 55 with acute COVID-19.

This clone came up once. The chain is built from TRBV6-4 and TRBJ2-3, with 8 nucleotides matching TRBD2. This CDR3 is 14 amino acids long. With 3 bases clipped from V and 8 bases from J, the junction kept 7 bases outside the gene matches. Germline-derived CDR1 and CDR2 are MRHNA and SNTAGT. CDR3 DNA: TGTGCCAGCAGTGAAAGCGGGGGCATTGGTACGCAGTATTTT. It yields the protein CASSESGGIGTQYF.

The CDR3, as DNA: TGTGCCAGTAGTATAGAAGCAGGAACTGAAGCTTTCTTT. Translated, it gives CASSIEAGTEAFF. The V gene is TRBV19, the J gene TRBJ1-1; the D is unclear. The V gene's germline CDR1 is LNHDA and CDR2 SQIVND (reference sequence). V was clipped by 0 bases and J by 5 bases, with 7 bases between them. The CDR3 loop spans 13 amino acids.

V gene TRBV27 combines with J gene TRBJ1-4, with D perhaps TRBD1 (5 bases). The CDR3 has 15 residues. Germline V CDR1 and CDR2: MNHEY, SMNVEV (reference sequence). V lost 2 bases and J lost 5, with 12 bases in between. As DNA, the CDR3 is TGTGCCAGCAGTTTAGTTGGCGGGGACAATGAAAAACTGTTTTTT. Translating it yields CASSLVGGDNEKLFF.

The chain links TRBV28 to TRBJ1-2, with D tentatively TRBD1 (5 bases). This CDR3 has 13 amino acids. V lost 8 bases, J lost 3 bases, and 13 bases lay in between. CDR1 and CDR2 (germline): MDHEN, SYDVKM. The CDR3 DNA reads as TGTGCCAGCCTCTCTGGGGGGGACTATGGCTACACCTTC. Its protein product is CASLSGGDYGYTF.

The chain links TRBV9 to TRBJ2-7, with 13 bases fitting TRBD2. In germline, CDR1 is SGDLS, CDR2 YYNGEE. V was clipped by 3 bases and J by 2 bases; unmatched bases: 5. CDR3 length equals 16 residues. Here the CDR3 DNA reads TGTGCCAGCAGCGAGGGCGGGACTAGCGGGACCTACGAGCAGTACTTC. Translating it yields CASSEGGTSGTYEQYF.

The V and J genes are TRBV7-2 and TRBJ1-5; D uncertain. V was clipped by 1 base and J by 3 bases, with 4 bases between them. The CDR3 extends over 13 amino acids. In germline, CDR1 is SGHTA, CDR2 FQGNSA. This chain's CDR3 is CASSLGANQPQHF. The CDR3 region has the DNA TGTGCCAGCAGCTTAGGGGCCAATCAGCCCCAGCATTTT.

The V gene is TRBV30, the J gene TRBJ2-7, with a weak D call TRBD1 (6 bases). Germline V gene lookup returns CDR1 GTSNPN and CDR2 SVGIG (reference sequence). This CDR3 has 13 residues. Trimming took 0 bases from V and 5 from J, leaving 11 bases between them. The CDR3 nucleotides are TGTGCCTGGAGTGTGATACAGGGCAACGAGCAGTACTTC. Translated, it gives CAWSVIQGNEQYF. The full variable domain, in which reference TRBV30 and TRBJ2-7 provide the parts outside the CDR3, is SQTIHQWPATLVQPVGSPLSLECTVEGTSNPNLYWYRQAAGRGLQLLFYSVGIGQISSEVPQNLSASRPQDRQFILSSKKLLLSDSGFYLCAWSVIQGNEQYFGPGTRLTVT.

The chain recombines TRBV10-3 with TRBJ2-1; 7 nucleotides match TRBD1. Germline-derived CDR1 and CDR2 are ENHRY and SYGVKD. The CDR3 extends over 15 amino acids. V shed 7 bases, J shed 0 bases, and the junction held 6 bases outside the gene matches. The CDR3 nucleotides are TGTGCCATCACCACACAGGGGACCTCCTACAATGAGCAGTTCTTC. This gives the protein CAITTQGTSYNEQFF.

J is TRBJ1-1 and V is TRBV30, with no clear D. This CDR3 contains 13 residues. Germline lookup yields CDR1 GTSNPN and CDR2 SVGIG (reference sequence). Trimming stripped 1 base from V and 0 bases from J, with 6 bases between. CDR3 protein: CAWSARLNTEAFF. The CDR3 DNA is TGTGCCTGGAGTGCCAGGTTGAACACTGAAGCTTTCTTT.

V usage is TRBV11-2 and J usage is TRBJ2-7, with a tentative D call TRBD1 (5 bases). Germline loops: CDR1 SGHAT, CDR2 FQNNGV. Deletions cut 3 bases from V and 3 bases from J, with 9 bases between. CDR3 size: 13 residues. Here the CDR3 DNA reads TGTGCCAGCAGCTTTGGGCAGGGCTACGAGCAGTACTTC. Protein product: CASSFGQGYEQYF. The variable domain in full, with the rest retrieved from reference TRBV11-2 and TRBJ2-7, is EAGVAQSPRYKIIEKRQSVAFWCNPISGHATLYWYQQILGQGPKLLIQFQNNGVVDDSQLPKDRFSAERLKGVDSTLKIQPAKLEDSAVYLCASSFGQGYEQYFGPGTRLTVT.

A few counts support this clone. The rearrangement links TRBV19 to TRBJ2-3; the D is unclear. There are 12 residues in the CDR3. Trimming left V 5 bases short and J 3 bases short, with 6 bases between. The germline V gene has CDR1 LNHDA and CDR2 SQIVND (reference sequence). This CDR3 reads CASSAGTDTQYF. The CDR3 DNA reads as TGTGCCAGTAGTGCCGGTACAGATACGCAGTATTTT.

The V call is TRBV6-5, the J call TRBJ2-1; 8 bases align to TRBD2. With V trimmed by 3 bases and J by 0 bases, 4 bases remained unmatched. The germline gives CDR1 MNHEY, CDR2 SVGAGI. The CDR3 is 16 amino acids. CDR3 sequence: CASSYWTSSSYNEQFF. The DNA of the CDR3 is TGTGCCAGCAGTTATTGGACTAGCTCCTCCTACAATGAGCAGTTCTTC.

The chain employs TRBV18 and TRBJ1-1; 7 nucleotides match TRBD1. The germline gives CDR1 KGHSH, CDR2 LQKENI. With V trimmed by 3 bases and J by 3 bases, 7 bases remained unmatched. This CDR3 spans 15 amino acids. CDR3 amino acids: CASSPEGTAYTEAFF. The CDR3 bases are TGTGCCAGCTCACCGGAGGGGACAGCGTACACTGAAGCTTTCTTT. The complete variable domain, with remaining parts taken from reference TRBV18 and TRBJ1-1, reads NAGVMQNPRHLVRRRGQEARLRCSPMKGHSHVYWYRQLPEEGLKFMVYLQKENIIDESGMPKERFSAEFPKEGPSILRIQQVVRGDSAAYFCASSPEGTAYTEAFFGQGTRLTVV.

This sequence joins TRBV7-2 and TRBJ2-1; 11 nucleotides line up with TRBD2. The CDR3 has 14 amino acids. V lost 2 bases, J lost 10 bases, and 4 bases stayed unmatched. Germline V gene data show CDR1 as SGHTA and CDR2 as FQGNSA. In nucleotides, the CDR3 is TGTGCCAGCAGCTTATCCGTAGCGGGGGGGGAGCAGTTCTTC. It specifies CASSLSVAGGEQFF.

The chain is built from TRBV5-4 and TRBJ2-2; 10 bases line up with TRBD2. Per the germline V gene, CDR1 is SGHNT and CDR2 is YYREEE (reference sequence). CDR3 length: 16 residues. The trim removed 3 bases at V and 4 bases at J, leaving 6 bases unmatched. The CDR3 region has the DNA TGTGCCAGCAGCTCGGGAGTAGCGGGGGGCACCGGGGAGCTGTTTTTT. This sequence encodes CASSSGVAGGTGELFF.

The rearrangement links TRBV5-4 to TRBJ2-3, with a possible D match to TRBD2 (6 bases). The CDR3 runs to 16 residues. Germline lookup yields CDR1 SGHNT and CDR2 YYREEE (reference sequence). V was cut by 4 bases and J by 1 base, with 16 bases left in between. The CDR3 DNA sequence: TGTGCCAGCAGCCTGTCGGGGGTGAGCCGCACAGATACGCAGTATTTT. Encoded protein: CASSLSGVSRTDTQYF.

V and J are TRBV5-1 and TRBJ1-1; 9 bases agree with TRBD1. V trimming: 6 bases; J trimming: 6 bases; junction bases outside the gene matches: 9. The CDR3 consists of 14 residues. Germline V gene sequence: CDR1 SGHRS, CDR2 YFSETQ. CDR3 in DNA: TGCGCCAGCACCGGGACAGGGTTTGAGGCTGAAGCTTTCTTT. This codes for CASTGTGFEAEAFF.

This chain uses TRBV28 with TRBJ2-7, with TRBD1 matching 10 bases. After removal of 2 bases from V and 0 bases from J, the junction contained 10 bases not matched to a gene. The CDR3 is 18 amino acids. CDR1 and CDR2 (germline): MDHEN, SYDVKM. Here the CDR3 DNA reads TGTGCCAGCAGTTTAAGGGGGCTAGGGGACAGGGGCTCCTACGAGCAGTACTTC. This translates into CASSLRGLGDRGSYEQYF.

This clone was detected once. CDR3 residues: CASSLDGSGEQYF. The DNA of the CDR3 is TGCGCCAGCAGCTTGGATGGTAGTGGCGAGCAGTACTTC. The chain carries TRBV5-1 and TRBJ2-7; D is unclear. CDR1 is SGHRS, CDR2 YFSETQ, per germline. The CDR3 loop spans 13 amino acids. The ends were cut back, 0 bases at V and 6 bases at J, with 10 bases in the middle. The full variable domain, rest sourced from reference TRBV5-1 and TRBJ2-7, is KAGVTQTPRYLIKTRGQQVTLSCSPISGHRSVSWYQQTPGQGLQFLFEYFSETQRNKGNFPGRFSGRQFSNSRSEMNVSTLELGDSALYLCASSLDGSGEQYFGPGTRLTVT.

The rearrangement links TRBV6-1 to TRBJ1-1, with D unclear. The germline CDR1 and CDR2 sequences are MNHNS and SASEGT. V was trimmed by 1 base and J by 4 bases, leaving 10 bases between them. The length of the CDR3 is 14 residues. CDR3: CASSEEYTGTEAFF. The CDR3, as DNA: TGTGCCAGCAGTGAAGAATATACCGGCACTGAAGCTTTCTTT.